These 14 T cell receptor beta chains originate from one sample sequenced in a study of cytomegalovirus exposure and HLA in healthy donors (dated by TCRdb to about 2017). The library came from the immunoSEQ multiplex PCR assay. For the multiplex PCR, a mixture combining 60 forward primers for TCR Vbeta segments and 13 reverse primers for TCR Jbeta segments was used. TCRdb's version of the immuneACCESS table is confined to in-frame rearrangements and falls short of the full clone set. An unresolved V gene accounts for under half of the shortfall where checked; the remainder is of unknown origin. Across this sample there are over 80,000 clones, with 65% to 85% seen only once. Under 3.5% of the sample rests with the top ten. The specimen was PBMCs. The origin of the receptors is a female donor in good health and CMV-seropositive.

The rearrangement links TRBV6-5 to TRBJ2-1, with 7 bases matching TRBD1. There are 15 residues in the CDR3. The germline V gene encodes CDR1 MNHEY and CDR2 SVGAGI. Trimming cost V 6 bases and J 2 bases; bases outside gene matches: 7. The CDR3, as DNA: TGTGCCAGCAGCCGCGACAGGGAAGCCTACAATGAGCAGTTCTTC. Protein sequence: CASSRDREAYNEQFF.

The DNA of the CDR3 is TGCGCCAGCACCGCCGTTTTCGGCACTGAAGCTTTCTTT. This translates into CASTAVFGTEAFF. The V gene is TRBV10-1, the J gene TRBJ1-1; D uncertain. Trimming took 7 bases from V and 4 from J, leaving 13 bases between them. CDR3 length equals 13 residues. Germline V gene data show CDR1 as WNHNN and CDR2 as SYGVQD (reference sequence).

The rearrangement joins TRBV18 to TRBJ2-1, with TRBD1 as a possible D gene (5 bases). The V end lost 0 bases, the J end lost 4 bases, and 13 bases lay between the germline ends. The CDR3 is made up of 16 amino acids. CDR1 is KGHSH, CDR2 LQKENI, per germline. As DNA, the CDR3 is TGTGCCAGCTCACCACCTTCAGGGCCCCTATACAATGAGCAGTTCTTC. Encoded protein: CASSPPSGPLYNEQFF.

The gene calls are TRBV2 and TRBJ2-5; TRBD1 agrees at 8 bases. The trim removed 6 bases at V and 4 bases at J, leaving 7 bases unmatched. The length of the CDR3 is 14 residues. Germline CDR1 reads SNHLY; CDR2 reads FYNNEI. The CDR3 DNA follows: TGTGCCAGCAGGGGGGACAGGCGGCGAGAGACCCAGTACTTC. This encodes CASRGDRRRETQYF.

The chain links TRBV7-9 to TRBJ2-7, with 9 positions matching TRBD1. V lost 5 bases to trimming and J lost 6 bases; unmatched junction nucleotides: 5. CDR1 and CDR2 (germline): SEHNR, FQNEAQ (reference sequence). This CDR3 comprises 13 residues. The CDR3 sequence is CASSPTDRGEQYF. The CDR3 DNA is TGTGCCAGCAGCCCCACGGACAGGGGCGAGCAGTACTTC.

The chain joins TRBV28 to TRBJ2-3; D ambiguous. V shed 2 bases and J shed 5 bases, with 11 bases lying between them. The CDR3 loop spans 14 amino acids. Germline V gene sequence: CDR1 MDHEN, CDR2 SYDVKM. The CDR3 DNA follows: TGTGCCAGCAGTTTAAGTGGAGCACAAGATACGCAGTATTTT. Its translation: CASSLSGAQDTQYF.

The rearrangement links TRBV9 to TRBJ2-5, with a possible D match to TRBD1 (6 bases). The V gene lost 0 bases and the J gene lost 1 base, with 7 bases spanning the gap. This CDR3 has 14 residues. CDR1 is SGDLS and CDR2 is YYNGEE in the germline V gene. The CDR3 DNA reads as TGTGCCAGCAGCGTAGCGACAGGCCAAGAGACCCAGTACTTC. As protein: CASSVATGQETQYF.

V is TRBV5-8 and J is TRBJ2-7; the match to TRBD1 covers 8 bases. J was trimmed by 3 bases and V by 5 bases; bases with no gene match: 7. The CDR3 has 14 amino acids. Germline V CDR1 and CDR2: SGHTS, YDEGEE. CDR3 coding DNA: TGTGCCAGCAGTTCGACAGGGGATCACTACGAGCAGTACTTC. It translates to CASSSTGDHYEQYF. The variable domain in full, completed from reference TRBV5-8 and TRBJ2-7, reads EAGVTQSPTHLIKTRGQQATLRCSPISGHTSVYWYQQALGLGLQFLLWYDEGEERNRGNFPPRFSGRQFPNYSSELNVNALELEDSALYLCASSSTGDHYEQYFGPGTRLTVT.

This chain links TRBV20-1 with TRBJ2-7; D unclear. V dropped 3 bases and J dropped 3 bases, with 6 bases sitting between them. Germline CDR1 reads DFQATT; CDR2 reads SNEGSKA (reference sequence). The CDR3 has 11 amino acids. The CDR3 coding sequence is TGCAGTGCTAGCTCCAGCTACGAGCAGTACTTC. This codes for CSASSSYEQYF.

The chain employs TRBV9 and TRBJ2-7, with 12 bases that match TRBD2. The length of the CDR3 is 16 residues. Trimming removed 2 bases from V and 0 bases from J; junction bases left unmatched: 3. Germline V gene lookup returns CDR1 SGDLS and CDR2 YYNGEE. The CDR3 DNA reads TGTGCCAGCAGCGTCGGACTAGCGGGACCCTCCTACGAGCAGTACTTC. Encoded protein: CASSVGLAGPSYEQYF.

The rearrangement uses TRBV11-2 and TRBJ2-3; D remains unclear. The length of the CDR3 is 12 residues. V was cut by 7 bases and J by 3 bases, with 8 bases left in between. The V gene's germline CDR1 is SGHAT and CDR2 FQNNGV. The CDR3 DNA reads as TGTGCCAGCACCCACCAGACAGATACGCAGTATTTT. This sequence encodes CASTHQTDTQYF.

Judged by abundance, this clone is medium-sized. The chain is built from TRBV6-4 and TRBJ2-3; TRBD2 agrees at 10 bases. The V segment lost 3 bases and the J segment 3 bases; nucleotides outside the gene matches: 6. Per the germline V gene, CDR1 is MRHNA and CDR2 is SNTAGT. CDR3 length: 16 amino acids. CDR3 amino acids: CASSEGSGGATDTQYF. Here the CDR3 DNA reads TGTGCCAGCAGTGAAGGCAGCGGGGGGGCTACAGATACGCAGTATTTT.

V and J are TRBV4-1 and TRBJ1-2; a possible D gene is TRBD1 (6 bases). Germline V CDR1 and CDR2: MGHRA, YSYEKL. This CDR3 contains 15 residues. The V end was cut by 6 bases, the J end by 6 bases, with 20 bases between. The CDR3 sequence is CASRARGGAYDGYTF. The CDR3, as DNA: TGCGCCAGCAGGGCCCGAGGGGGGGCGTACGATGGCTACACCTTC.

The chain links TRBV2 to TRBJ2-2; TRBD1 matches at 8 bases. CDR1 is SNHLY and CDR2 is FYNNEI in the germline V gene. Losses at the gene ends were 6 bases for V and 3 bases for J; bases not matched to a gene: 6. This CDR3 has 15 residues. The CDR3 nucleotides read TGTGCCAGCAGCGGACAGGGAAAGGACACCGGGGAGCTGTTTTTT. Amino acid sequence: CASSGQGKDTGELFF.